Listed below are T cell receptor beta chains from one sample, sequenced in a study of T-cell reconstitution after alpha-beta-depleted transplantation in children. MiXCR, run by TCRdb on the PCR reads, gives a single entry per CDR3 protein. The table includes some 440,000 distinct CDR3 sequences, about a sixth detected once. Sequencing was performed on PBMCs, mostly from graft donor cells, taken 360 days after TCRalphabeta/CD19-depleted stem cell transplant. The receptors here all came from a boy younger than two who had a stem cell transplant for Wiskott-Aldrich syndrome, so the T cells may come from the graft donor. The CDR3 runs from the conserved cysteine through the conserved F or W. Each record gives: V gene, J gene, D gene, clone size, CDR3 protein, CDR3 DNA. D genes are given only for firm matches. Clone size appears in some rows only: once, few, many, or a class for an expanded clone.

v_call: TRBV5-6; j_call: TRBJ1-2; d_call: NA; clone_size: NA; cdr3_aa: CASSLSGVGGYTF; cdr3_nt: TGTGCCAGCAGCTTGTCCGGGGTAGGTGGCTACACCTTC
v_call: TRBV7-9; j_call: TRBJ2-1; d_call: TRBD1; clone_size: few; cdr3_aa: CATPRTGRSYNEQFF; cdr3_nt: TGTGCCACCCCCAGGACAGGGCGCTCCTACAATGAGCAGTTCTTC
v_call: TRBV7-9; j_call: TRBJ2-7; d_call: NA; clone_size: few; cdr3_aa: CASSLRGSGEQYF; cdr3_nt: TGTGCCAGCAGCTTACGAGGAAGCGGCGAGCAGTACTTC
v_call: TRBV5-1; j_call: TRBJ1-6; d_call: NA; clone_size: few; cdr3_aa: CASSLGPLPSNSPLHF; cdr3_nt: TGCGCCAGCAGCTTGGGGCCCCTTCCAAGTAATTCACCCCTCCACTTT
v_call: TRBV12-3/TRBV12-4; j_call: TRBJ2-1; d_call: TRBD1; clone_size: few; cdr3_aa: CASSLVPPGQGAEGQFF; cdr3_nt: TGTGCCAGCAGTTTAGTCCCTCCGGGACAGGGGGCCGAGGGGCAGTTCTTC
v_call: TRBV5-1; j_call: TRBJ1-1; d_call: NA; clone_size: few; cdr3_aa: CASSSGYMNTEAFF; cdr3_nt: TGCGCCAGCAGCTCGGGGTACATGAACACTGAAGCTTTCTTT
v_call: TRBV2; j_call: TRBJ2-1; d_call: NA; clone_size: few; cdr3_aa: CALTRKDSSYNEQFF; cdr3_nt: TGTGCCCTCACCAGAAAGGACAGTTCCTACAATGAGCAGTTCTTC
v_call: TRBV7-6; j_call: TRBJ2-7; d_call: NA; clone_size: NA; cdr3_aa: CASSPDLVSYEQYF; cdr3_nt: TGTGCCAGCAGCCCGGACCTTGTATCCTACGAGCAGTACTTC
v_call: TRBV6-2/TRBV6-3; j_call: TRBJ1-5; d_call: NA; clone_size: many; cdr3_aa: CASSRQNSNQPQHF; cdr3_nt: TGTGCCAGCAGCCGACAGAATAGCAATCAGCCCCAGCATTTT
v_call: TRBV5-1; j_call: TRBJ1-6; d_call: NA; clone_size: few; cdr3_aa: CASSVGHKNSPLHF; cdr3_nt: TGCGCCAGCAGCGTGGGACATAAGAATTCACCCCTCCACTTT
v_call: TRBV18; j_call: TRBJ2-7; d_call: NA; clone_size: NA; cdr3_aa: CASSPGLTFNEQYF; cdr3_nt: TGTGCCAGCTCACCCGGACTTACCTTCAACGAGCAGTACTTC
v_call: TRBV5-1; j_call: TRBJ2-2; d_call: NA; clone_size: NA; cdr3_aa: CASSLNGVGNTGELFF; cdr3_nt: TGCGCCAGCAGCTTGAATGGTGTCGGGAACACCGGGGAGCTGTTTTTT
v_call: TRBV24-1; j_call: TRBJ2-7; d_call: TRBD2; clone_size: NA; cdr3_aa: CANLPGGDEQYF; cdr3_nt: TGTGCCAACCTCCCCGGGGGGGACGAGCAGTACTTC
v_call: TRBV5-1; j_call: TRBJ2-3; d_call: NA; clone_size: NA; cdr3_aa: CASSLDNHSTDTQYF; cdr3_nt: TGCGCCAGCAGCCTGGACAACCATAGCACAGATACGCAGTATTTT
v_call: TRBV5-1; j_call: TRBJ2-2; d_call: TRBD1; clone_size: few; cdr3_aa: CASSLPGQGASGELFF; cdr3_nt: TGCGCCAGCAGCTTACCGGGACAGGGGGCCAGCGGGGAGCTGTTTTTT
v_call: TRBV5-5; j_call: TRBJ2-2; d_call: TRBD2; clone_size: few; cdr3_aa: CASSQTSGGAGELFF; cdr3_nt: TGTGCCAGCAGCCAGACTAGCGGGGGGGCCGGGGAGCTGTTTTTT
v_call: TRBV2; j_call: TRBJ1-2; d_call: NA; clone_size: few; cdr3_aa: CASKQGPLYGYTF; cdr3_nt: TGTGCCAGCAAACAGGGACCGCTCTATGGCTACACCTTC
v_call: TRBV7-8; j_call: TRBJ2-1; d_call: TRBD2; clone_size: few; cdr3_aa: CASSPSAGAYNEQFF; cdr3_nt: TGTGCCAGCAGCCCCTCAGCGGGGGCCTACAATGAGCAGTTCTTC
v_call: TRBV7-6; j_call: TRBJ2-1; d_call: TRBD2; clone_size: NA; cdr3_aa: CASSLIPSGSLGEQFF; cdr3_nt: TGTGCCAGCAGCTTAATTCCTAGCGGGAGCTTGGGTGAGCAGTTCTTC
v_call: TRBV6-5; j_call: TRBJ2-5; d_call: TRBD2; clone_size: NA; cdr3_aa: CASSYWTSTIQETQYF; cdr3_nt: TGTGCCAGCAGTTACTGGACTAGCACTATACAAGAGACCCAGTACTTC
v_call: TRBV15; j_call: TRBJ2-4; d_call: NA; clone_size: few; cdr3_aa: CATSLLAKNIQYF; cdr3_nt: TGTGCCACCAGCCTGTTAGCCAAAAACATTCAGTACTTC
v_call: TRBV24-1; j_call: TRBJ2-1; d_call: TRBD2; clone_size: few; cdr3_aa: CATSDPAGVRNEQFF; cdr3_nt: TGTGCCACCAGTGACCCCGCGGGAGTTCGCAATGAGCAGTTCTTC
v_call: TRBV2; j_call: TRBJ2-7; d_call: NA; clone_size: NA; cdr3_aa: CASRAYRDLSYEQYF; cdr3_nt: TGTGCCAGCAGAGCCTACCGGGACTTATCCTACGAGCAGTACTTC
v_call: TRBV6-5; j_call: TRBJ2-5; d_call: NA; clone_size: NA; cdr3_aa: CASSYSKGSETQYF; cdr3_nt: TGTGCCAGCAGTTACTCCAAGGGGAGTGAGACCCAGTACTTC
v_call: TRBV29-1; j_call: TRBJ2-1; d_call: TRBD2; clone_size: few; cdr3_aa: CSVEARTSGIYEQFF; cdr3_nt: TGCAGCGTCGAAGCGAGGACTAGCGGGATTTATGAGCAGTTCTTC
v_call: TRBV15; j_call: TRBJ2-7; d_call: NA; clone_size: NA; cdr3_aa: CATSGQSGSYEQYF; cdr3_nt: TGTGCCACCAGCGGCCAAAGCGGGTCCTACGAGCAGTACTTC
v_call: TRBV4-1; j_call: TRBJ2-3; d_call: TRBD1; clone_size: few; cdr3_aa: CASSQESGTGGSPDTQYF; cdr3_nt: TGCGCCAGCAGCCAAGAATCCGGGACAGGGGGCTCCCCAGATACGCAGTATTTT
v_call: TRBV2; j_call: TRBJ2-1; d_call: TRBD2; clone_size: NA; cdr3_aa: CASSEQRGMLNEQFF; cdr3_nt: TGTGCCAGCAGTGAGCAGCGGGGGATGTTAAATGAGCAGTTCTTC
v_call: TRBV5-1; j_call: TRBJ2-1; d_call: TRBD2; clone_size: few; cdr3_aa: CASSLTGGLLYNEQFF; cdr3_nt: TGCGCCAGCAGCTTGACGGGAGGACTACTTTACAATGAGCAGTTCTTC
v_call: TRBV15; j_call: TRBJ2-2; d_call: NA; clone_size: few; cdr3_aa: CATSREGTNTGELFF; cdr3_nt: TGTGCCACCAGCAGAGAGGGCACGAACACCGGGGAGCTGTTTTTT
v_call: TRBV5-1; j_call: TRBJ2-5; d_call: TRBD1; clone_size: once; cdr3_aa: CASSLAGGTKTQYF; cdr3_nt: TGCGCCAGCAGCTTGGCAGGGGGCACGAAGACCCAGTACTTC
v_call: TRBV5-1; j_call: TRBJ2-7; d_call: NA; clone_size: many; cdr3_aa: CASSFQGVYEQYF; cdr3_nt: TGCGCCAGCAGCTTTCAAGGGGTCTACGAGCAGTACTTC
v_call: TRBV7-6; j_call: TRBJ2-3; d_call: TRBD2; clone_size: NA; cdr3_aa: CASSDPSGRAVGTDTQYF; cdr3_nt: TGTGCCAGCAGCGACCCTAGCGGGAGGGCCGTGGGCACAGATACGCAGTATTTT
v_call: TRBV5-1; j_call: TRBJ1-1; d_call: NA; clone_size: NA; cdr3_aa: CASSLALPDVSTEAFF; cdr3_nt: TGCGCCAGCAGCTTGGCCCTCCCAGACGTGAGCACTGAAGCTTTCTTT
v_call: TRBV20-1; j_call: TRBJ1-4; d_call: NA; clone_size: many; cdr3_aa: CSASSVLNEKLFF; cdr3_nt: TGCAGTGCTAGTTCCGTCCTTAATGAAAAACTGTTTTTT
v_call: TRBV18; j_call: TRBJ2-5; d_call: NA; clone_size: NA; cdr3_aa: CASSPLSDQETQYF; cdr3_nt: TGTGCCAGCTCACCACTTTCAGACCAAGAGACCCAGTACTTC
v_call: TRBV5-1; j_call: TRBJ2-3; d_call: NA; clone_size: many; cdr3_aa: CASSLEQTTDTQYF; cdr3_nt: TGCGCCAGCAGCTTGGAACAGACCACAGATACGCAGTATTTT
v_call: TRBV28; j_call: TRBJ2-7; d_call: NA; clone_size: NA; cdr3_aa: CASMGTLPSYEQYF; cdr3_nt: TGTGCCAGTATGGGGACACTTCCATCCTACGAGCAGTACTTC
v_call: TRBV27; j_call: TRBJ2-4; d_call: TRBD2; clone_size: NA; cdr3_aa: CASRGLGTSGFNIQYF; cdr3_nt: TGTGCCAGCAGAGGCCTCGGGACTAGCGGGTTCAACATTCAGTACTTC
v_call: TRBV30; j_call: TRBJ2-1; d_call: NA; clone_size: NA; cdr3_aa: CAWSVFADEQFF; cdr3_nt: TGTGCCTGGAGTGTTTTCGCGGATGAGCAGTTCTTC
v_call: TRBV29-1; j_call: TRBJ2-1; d_call: NA; clone_size: few; cdr3_aa: CSVGPRFDEQFF; cdr3_nt: TGCAGCGTTGGGCCGCGTTTCGATGAGCAGTTCTTC
v_call: TRBV27; j_call: TRBJ2-3; d_call: TRBD2; clone_size: few; cdr3_aa: CASSFSASGASTDTQYF; cdr3_nt: TGTGCCAGCAGTTTTTCGGCTAGCGGAGCTAGCACAGATACGCAGTATTTT
v_call: TRBV5-1; j_call: TRBJ2-1; d_call: NA; clone_size: NA; cdr3_aa: CASSLRDKANEQFF; cdr3_nt: TGCGCCAGCAGCTTGAGGGACAAAGCCAATGAGCAGTTCTTC
v_call: TRBV7-2; j_call: TRBJ2-1; d_call: TRBD2; clone_size: few; cdr3_aa: CASSLAGLAFNEQFF; cdr3_nt: TGTGCCAGCAGCTTAGCGGGACTAGCTTTCAATGAGCAGTTCTTC
v_call: TRBV11-1; j_call: TRBJ2-1; d_call: TRBD2; clone_size: NA; cdr3_aa: CASSPPLAGVYNEQFF; cdr3_nt: TGTGCCAGCAGCCCCCCACTAGCGGGGGTTTACAATGAGCAGTTCTTC
v_call: TRBV2; j_call: TRBJ1-1; d_call: NA; clone_size: few; cdr3_aa: CASSSAGVNTEAFF; cdr3_nt: TGTGCCAGCAGTTCCGCGGGGGTGAACACTGAAGCTTTCTTT
v_call: TRBV20-1; j_call: TRBJ2-7; d_call: NA; clone_size: few; cdr3_aa: CSARGGLPSYEQYF; cdr3_nt: TGCAGTGCTAGAGGGGGACTTCCCTCCTACGAGCAGTACTTC
v_call: TRBV12-3/TRBV12-4; j_call: TRBJ2-1; d_call: NA; clone_size: NA; cdr3_aa: CASVLGVPYNEQFF; cdr3_nt: TGTGCCAGCGTTTTGGGGGTTCCCTATAATGAGCAGTTCTTC